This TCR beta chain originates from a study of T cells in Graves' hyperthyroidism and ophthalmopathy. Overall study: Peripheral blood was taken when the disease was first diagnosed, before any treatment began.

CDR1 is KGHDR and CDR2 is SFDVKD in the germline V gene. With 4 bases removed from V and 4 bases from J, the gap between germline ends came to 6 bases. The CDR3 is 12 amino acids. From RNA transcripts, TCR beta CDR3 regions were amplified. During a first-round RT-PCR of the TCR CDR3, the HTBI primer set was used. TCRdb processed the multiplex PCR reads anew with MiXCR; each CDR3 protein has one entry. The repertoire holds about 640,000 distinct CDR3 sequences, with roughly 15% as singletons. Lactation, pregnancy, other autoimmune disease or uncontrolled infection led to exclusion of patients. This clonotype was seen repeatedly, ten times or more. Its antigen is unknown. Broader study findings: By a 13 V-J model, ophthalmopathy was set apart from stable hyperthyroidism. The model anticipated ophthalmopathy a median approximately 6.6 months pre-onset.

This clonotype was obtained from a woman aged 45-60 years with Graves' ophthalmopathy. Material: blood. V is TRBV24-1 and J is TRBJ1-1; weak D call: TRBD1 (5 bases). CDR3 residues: CATSDQGTEAFF. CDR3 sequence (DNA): TGTGCCACCAGTGACCAGGGCACTGAAGCTTTCTTT.